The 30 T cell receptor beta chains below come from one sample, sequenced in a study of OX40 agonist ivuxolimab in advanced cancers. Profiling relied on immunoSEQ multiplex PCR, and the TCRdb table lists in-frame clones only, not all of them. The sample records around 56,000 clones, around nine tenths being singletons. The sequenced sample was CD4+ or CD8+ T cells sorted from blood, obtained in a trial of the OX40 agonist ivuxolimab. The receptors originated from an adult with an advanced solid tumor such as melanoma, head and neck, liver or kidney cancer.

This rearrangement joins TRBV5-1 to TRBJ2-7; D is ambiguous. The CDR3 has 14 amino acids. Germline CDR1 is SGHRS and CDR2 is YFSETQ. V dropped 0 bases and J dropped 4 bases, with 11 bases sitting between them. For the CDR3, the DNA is TGCGCCAGCAGCTTGGGGGCAGGATCTTACGAGCAGTACTTC. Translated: CASSLGAGSYEQYF.

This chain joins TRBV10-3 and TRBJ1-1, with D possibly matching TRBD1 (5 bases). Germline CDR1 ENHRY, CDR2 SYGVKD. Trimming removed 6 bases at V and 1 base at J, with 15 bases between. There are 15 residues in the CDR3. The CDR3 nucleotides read TGTGCCATCAGATCGCGCGGGGGGTCGAACACTGAAGCTTTCTTT. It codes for CAIRSRGGSNTEAFF.

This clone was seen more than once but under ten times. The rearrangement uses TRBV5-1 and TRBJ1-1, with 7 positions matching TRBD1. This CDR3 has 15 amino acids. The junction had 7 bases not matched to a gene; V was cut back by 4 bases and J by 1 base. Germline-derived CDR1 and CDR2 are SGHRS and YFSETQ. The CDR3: CASSATGTANTEAFF. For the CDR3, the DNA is TGCGCCAGCAGCGCTACCGGGACAGCGAACACTGAAGCTTTCTTT.

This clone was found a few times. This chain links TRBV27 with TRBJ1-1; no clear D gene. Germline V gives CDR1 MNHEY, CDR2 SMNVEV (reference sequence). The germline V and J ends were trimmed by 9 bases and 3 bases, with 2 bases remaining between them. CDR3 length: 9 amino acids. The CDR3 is CARDTEAFF. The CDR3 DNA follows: TGTGCCAGGGACACTGAAGCTTTCTTT.

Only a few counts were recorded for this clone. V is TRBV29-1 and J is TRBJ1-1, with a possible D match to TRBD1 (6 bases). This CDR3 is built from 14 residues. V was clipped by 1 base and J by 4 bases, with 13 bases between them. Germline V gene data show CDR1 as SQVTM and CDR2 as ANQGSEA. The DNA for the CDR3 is TGCAGCGTTGAAGTGGGCGGGGGCGGCACTGAAGCTTTCTTT. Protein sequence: CSVEVGGGGTEAFF.

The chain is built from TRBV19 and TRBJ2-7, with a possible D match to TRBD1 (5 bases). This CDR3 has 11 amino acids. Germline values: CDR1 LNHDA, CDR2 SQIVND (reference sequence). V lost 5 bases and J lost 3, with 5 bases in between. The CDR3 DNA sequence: TGTGCCAGTAGTCAGGGCTACGAGCAGTACTTC. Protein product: CASSQGYEQYF.

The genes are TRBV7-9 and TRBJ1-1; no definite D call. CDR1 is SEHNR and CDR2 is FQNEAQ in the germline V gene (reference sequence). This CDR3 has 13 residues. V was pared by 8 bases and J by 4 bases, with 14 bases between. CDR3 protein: CASSGELSTEAFF. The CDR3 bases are TGTGCCAGCTCTGGGGAGCTCTCCACTGAAGCTTTCTTT. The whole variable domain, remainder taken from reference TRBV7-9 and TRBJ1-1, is DTGVSQNPRHKITKRGQNVTFRCDPISEHNRLYWYRQTLGQGPEFLTYFQNEAQLEKSRLLSDRFSAERPKGSFSTLEIQRTEQGDSAMYLCASSGELSTEAFFGQGTRLTVV.

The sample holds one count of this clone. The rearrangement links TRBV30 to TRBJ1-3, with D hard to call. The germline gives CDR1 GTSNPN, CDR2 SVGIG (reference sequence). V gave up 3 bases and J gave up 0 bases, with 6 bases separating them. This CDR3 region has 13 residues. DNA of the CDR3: TGTGCCTGGAGAGGGAGCTCTGGAAACACCATATATTTT. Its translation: CAWRGSSGNTIYF.

CDR3 sequence (DNA): TGCGCCAGCAGCCACCGCAGAACCGGGACTCCGTACAATGAGCAGTTCTTC. Amino acids: CASSHRRTGTPYNEQFF. This chain connects TRBV4-1 to TRBJ2-1; perhaps TRBD2 as D (6 bases). V was trimmed by 3 bases and J by 4 bases, leaving 19 bases between them. Germline V gene data show CDR1 as MGHRA and CDR2 as YSYEKL. The CDR3 totals 17 residues.

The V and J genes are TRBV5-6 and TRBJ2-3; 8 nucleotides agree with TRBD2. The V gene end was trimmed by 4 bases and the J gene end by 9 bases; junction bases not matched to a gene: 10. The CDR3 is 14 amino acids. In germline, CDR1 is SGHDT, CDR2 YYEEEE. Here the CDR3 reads CASSLTSGLGTQYF. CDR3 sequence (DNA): TGTGCCAGCAGCCTAACTAGCGGCCTTGGGACGCAGTATTTT.

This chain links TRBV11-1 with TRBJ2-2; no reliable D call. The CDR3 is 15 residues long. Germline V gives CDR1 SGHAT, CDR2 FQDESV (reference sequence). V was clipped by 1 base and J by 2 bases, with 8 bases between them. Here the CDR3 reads CASSLVQTNTGELFF. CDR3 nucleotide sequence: TGTGCCAGCAGCTTAGTGCAAACAAACACCGGGGAGCTGTTTTTT.

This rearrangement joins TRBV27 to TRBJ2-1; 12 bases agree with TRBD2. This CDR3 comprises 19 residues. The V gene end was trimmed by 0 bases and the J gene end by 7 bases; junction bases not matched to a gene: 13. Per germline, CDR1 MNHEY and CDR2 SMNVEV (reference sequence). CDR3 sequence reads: CASSLSALSSGRASNEQFF. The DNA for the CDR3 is TGTGCCAGCAGTTTATCTGCCCTTTCTAGCGGGAGGGCGAGTAATGAGCAGTTCTTC.

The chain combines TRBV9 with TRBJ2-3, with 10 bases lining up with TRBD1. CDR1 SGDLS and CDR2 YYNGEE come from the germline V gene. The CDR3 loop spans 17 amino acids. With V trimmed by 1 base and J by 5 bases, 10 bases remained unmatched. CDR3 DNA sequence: TGTGCCAGCAGCGTACATACCGGGACAGGGGCGAAAGATACGCAGTATTTT. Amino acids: CASSVHTGTGAKDTQYF.

CDR3 sequence (DNA): TGTGCCAGCAGTTCACAGGGGACCTATGGCTACACCTTC. Translated, it gives CASSSQGTYGYTF. The chain has TRBV6-6 and TRBJ1-2; TRBD1 aligns across 7 bases. The junction had 3 bases not matched to a gene; V was cut back by 4 bases and J by 4 bases. The CDR3 runs to 13 residues. Per germline, CDR1 MNHNY and CDR2 SVGAGI (reference sequence).

The CDR3 loop is CASSPDRGDQPQHF. The CDR3 DNA is TGTGCCAGCAGCCCGGACAGGGGAGACCAGCCCCAGCATTTT. This chain uses TRBV16 with TRBJ1-5, with 9 bases fitting TRBD1. This CDR3 has 14 amino acids. Germline V gene sequence: CDR1 KGHSY, CDR2 FQNENV. Trimming took 4 bases from V and 7 from J; bases not matched to a gene: 5.

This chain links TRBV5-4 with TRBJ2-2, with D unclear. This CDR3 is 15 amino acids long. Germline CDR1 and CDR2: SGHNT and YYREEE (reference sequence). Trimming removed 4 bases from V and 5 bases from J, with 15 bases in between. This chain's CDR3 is CASSPGKTATGELFF. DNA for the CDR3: TGTGCCAGCAGCCCAGGCAAAACAGCAACCGGGGAGCTGTTTTTT.

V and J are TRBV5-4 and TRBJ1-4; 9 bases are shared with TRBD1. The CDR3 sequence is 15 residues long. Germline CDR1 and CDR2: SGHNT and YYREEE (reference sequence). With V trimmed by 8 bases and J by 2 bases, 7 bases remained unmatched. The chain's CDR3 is CARSHGQGTNEKLFF. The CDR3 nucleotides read TGTGCCAGAAGCCACGGACAGGGGACTAATGAAAAACTGTTTTTT.

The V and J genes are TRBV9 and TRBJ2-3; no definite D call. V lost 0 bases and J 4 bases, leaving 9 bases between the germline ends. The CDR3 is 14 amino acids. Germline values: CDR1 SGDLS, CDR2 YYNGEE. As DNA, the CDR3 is TGTGCCAGCAGCGTAGTGGGAACGGCAGATACGCAGTATTTT. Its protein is CASSVVGTADTQYF.

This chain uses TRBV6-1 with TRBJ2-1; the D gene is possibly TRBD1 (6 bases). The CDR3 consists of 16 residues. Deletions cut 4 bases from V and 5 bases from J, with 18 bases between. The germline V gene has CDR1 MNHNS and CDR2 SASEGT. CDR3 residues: CASSALTRGKHNEQFF. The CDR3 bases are TGTGCCAGCAGTGCGTTGACAAGGGGGAAGCACAATGAGCAGTTCTTC.

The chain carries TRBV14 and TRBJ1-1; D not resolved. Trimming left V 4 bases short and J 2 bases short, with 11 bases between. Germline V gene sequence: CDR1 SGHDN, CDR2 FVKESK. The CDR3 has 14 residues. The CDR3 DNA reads TGTGCCAGCAGCCGGCTAGGGCACAACACTGAAGCTTTCTTT. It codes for CASSRLGHNTEAFF.

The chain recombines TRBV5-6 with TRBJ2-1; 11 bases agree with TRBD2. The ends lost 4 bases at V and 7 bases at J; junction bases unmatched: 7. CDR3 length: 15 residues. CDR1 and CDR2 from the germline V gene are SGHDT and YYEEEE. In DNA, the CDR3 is TGTGCCAGCAGCCAGGGACTAGCGGCCTGGAATGAGCAGTTCTTC. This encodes CASSQGLAAWNEQFF.

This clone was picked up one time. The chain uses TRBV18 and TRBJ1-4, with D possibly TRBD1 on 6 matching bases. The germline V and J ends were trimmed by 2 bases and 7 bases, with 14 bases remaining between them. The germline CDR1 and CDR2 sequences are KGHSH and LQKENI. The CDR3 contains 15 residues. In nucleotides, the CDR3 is TGTGCCAGCTCACCAAGCGGGACACCGGGTGAAAAACTGTTTTTT. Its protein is CASSPSGTPGEKLFF.

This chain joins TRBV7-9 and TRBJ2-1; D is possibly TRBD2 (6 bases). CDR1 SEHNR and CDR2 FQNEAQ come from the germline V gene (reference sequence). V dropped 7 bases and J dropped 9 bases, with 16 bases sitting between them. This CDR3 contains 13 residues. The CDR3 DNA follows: TGTGCCAGCACCCCGTCCCAGGGAGGTGAGCAGTTCTTC. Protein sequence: CASTPSQGGEQFF.

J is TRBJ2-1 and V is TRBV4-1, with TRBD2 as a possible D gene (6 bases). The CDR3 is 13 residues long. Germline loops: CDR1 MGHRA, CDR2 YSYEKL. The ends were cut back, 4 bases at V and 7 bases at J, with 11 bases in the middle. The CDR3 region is CASSRMRENEQFF. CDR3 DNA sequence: TGCGCCAGCAGCCGAATGCGGGAAAATGAGCAGTTCTTC.

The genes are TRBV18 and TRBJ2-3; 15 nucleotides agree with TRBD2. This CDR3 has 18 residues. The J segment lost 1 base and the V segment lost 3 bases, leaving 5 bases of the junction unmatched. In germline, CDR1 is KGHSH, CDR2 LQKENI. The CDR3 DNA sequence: TGTGCCAGCTCACCTCCGGGACTAGCGGGGGGTGGCACAGATACGCAGTATTTT. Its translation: CASSPPGLAGGGTDTQYF.

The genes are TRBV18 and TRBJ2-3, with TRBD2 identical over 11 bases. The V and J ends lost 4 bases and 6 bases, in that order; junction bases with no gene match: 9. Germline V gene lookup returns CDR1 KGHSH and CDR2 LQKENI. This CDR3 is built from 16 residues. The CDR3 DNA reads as TGTGCCAGCTCACTTACTACTAGCGGGGGACCGGATACGCAGTATTTT. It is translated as CASSLTTSGGPDTQYF.

CDR3 in DNA: TGTGCCATCAGTGCCATAGCGGCCAGCTCCTACGAGCAGTACTTC. Translated, it gives CAISAIAASSYEQYF. This chain joins TRBV10-3 and TRBJ2-7, with D possibly TRBD2 on 6 matching bases. CDR3 size: 15 residues. Looked up from germline, CDR1 is ENHRY and CDR2 is SYGVKD. Deletions cut 4 bases from V and 0 bases from J, with 13 bases between.

The CDR3 coding sequence is TGTGCTAGTGGTTTAAGCCTGAACACTGAAGCTTTCTTT. It encodes CASGLSLNTEAFF. V and J are TRBV12-5 and TRBJ1-1; D is undetermined. Germline lookup yields CDR1 LGHNT and CDR2 FRNRAP. The V gene lost 3 bases and the J gene lost 0 bases, with 5 bases spanning the gap. The CDR3 sequence is 13 residues long. The whole variable domain, remainder taken from reference TRBV12-5 and TRBJ1-1, is DARVTQTPRHKVTEMGQEVTMRCQPILGHNTVFWYRQTMMQGLELLAYFRNRAPLDDSGMPKDRFSAEMPDATLATLKIQPSEPRDSAVYFCASGLSLNTEAFFGQGTRLTVV.

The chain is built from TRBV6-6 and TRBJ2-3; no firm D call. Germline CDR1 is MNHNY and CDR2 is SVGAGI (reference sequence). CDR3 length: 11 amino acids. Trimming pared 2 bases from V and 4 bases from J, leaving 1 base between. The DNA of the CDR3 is TGTGCCAGCAGTTACGCAGATACGCAGTATTTT. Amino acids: CASSYADTQYF.

The CDR3 nucleotides are TGCGCCAGCTCCCCGGGGTTATTATGGAAAAAACTGTTTTTT. Its translation is CASSPGLLWKKLFF. The chain employs TRBV23-1 and TRBJ1-4, with D unresolved. TRBV23-1 is annotated as an ORF whose role is uncertain. V was trimmed by 8 bases and J by 9 bases, leaving 19 bases between them. The CDR3 runs to 14 residues.